The 30 T cell receptor beta chains listed next were all sequenced from one sample in a study of CD8+ T cells in alopecia areata. The sequencing template was cDNA reverse transcribed from extracted RNA. Assay: immunoSEQ multiplex PCR; the TCRdb copy retains only in-frame clones and omits some. The sample lists fewer than 250,000 clones; over 40% were seen once. Treatment meaning: oral pan-JAK inhibitor, 5-10 mg twice daily. The sequencing here drew on CD4+ T cells sorted from blood, taken at approximately week 36, from a patient treated with tofacitinib. The source is a human donor with alopecia areata.

This clone was seen once. The chain is built from TRBV7-3 and TRBJ2-6; D uncertain. The V end lost 1 base, the J end lost 2 bases, and 6 bases lay between the germline ends. The CDR3 runs to 15 residues. Germline assignment: CDR1 SGHTA and CDR2 FQGTGA. In nucleotides, the CDR3 is TGTGCCAGCAGCTTAATGCTCGCTGGGGCCAACGTCCTGACTTTC. Translating it yields CASSLMLAGANVLTF.

In its sample, this clone was seen a few times. This sequence joins TRBV6-5 and TRBJ1-1; D is undetermined. Trimming left V 4 bases short and J 2 bases short, with 11 bases between. From germline, CDR1 is MNHEY and CDR2 SVGAGI. This CDR3 region has 14 residues. As DNA, the CDR3 is TGTGCCAGCAGTTCAATATTCAAAAACACTGAAGCTTTCTTT. Its protein is CASSSIFKNTEAFF.

The V gene is TRBV19, the J gene TRBJ2-2, with 8 bases identical to TRBD2. This CDR3 spans 15 amino acids. Unmatched junction bases numbered 4, after V lost 7 bases and J lost 0 bases. The germline gives CDR1 LNHDA, CDR2 SQIVND (reference sequence). For the CDR3, the DNA is TGTGCCAGTAAACTAGCGGCCGCGAACACCGGGGAGCTGTTTTTT. Its translation: CASKLAAANTGELFF.

The chain employs TRBV5-1 and TRBJ2-1, with a possible D match to TRBD2 (5 bases). Trimming shortened V by 3 bases and J by 1 base, and 11 bases separated the two germline ends. This CDR3 comprises 15 residues. Germline CDR1 is SGHRS and CDR2 is YFSETQ. This CDR3 reads CASSSQRRSYNEQFF. The CDR3 bases are TGCGCCAGCAGCTCCCAGCGGAGGTCCTACAATGAGCAGTTCTTC.

The V gene is TRBV11-2, the J gene TRBJ2-3; D may be TRBD2 (6 bases). The V end lost 4 bases, the J end lost 3 bases, and 11 bases lay between the germline ends. The germline V gene has CDR1 SGHAT and CDR2 FQNNGV. The CDR3 contains 14 residues. DNA for the CDR3: TGTGCCAGCAGCTACGCGGGACGGACAGATACGCAGTATTTT. It is translated as CASSYAGRTDTQYF.

This chain's CDR3 is CASRADKNIQYF. The CDR3 DNA reads as TGTGCCAGTAGGGCGGACAAAAACATTCAGTACTTC. The rearrangement links TRBV19 to TRBJ2-4; no clear D. The CDR3 consists of 12 residues. In germline, CDR1 is LNHDA, CDR2 SQIVND (reference sequence). The V gene lost 6 bases and the J gene lost 3 bases, with 6 bases spanning the gap.

This clone came up a few times. V usage is TRBV19 and J usage is TRBJ2-7, with TRBD2 matching 13 bases. The V segment lost 3 bases and the J segment 3 bases; nucleotides outside the gene matches: 5. This CDR3 is 16 amino acids long. The V gene's germline CDR1 is LNHDA and CDR2 SQIVND (reference sequence). CDR3 sequence reads: CASSIAGLAGLYEQYF. In DNA form, the CDR3 reads TGTGCCAGTAGTATCGCGGGACTAGCGGGACTCTACGAGCAGTACTTC.

The chain joins TRBV5-1 to TRBJ2-6, with D possibly matching TRBD1 (6 bases). The germline V and J ends were trimmed by 4 bases and 1 base, with 21 bases remaining between them. CDR1 is SGHRS, CDR2 YFSETQ, per germline. The CDR3 is made up of 19 amino acids. The CDR3 reads CASSPRFGDTFSGANVLTF. The CDR3 nucleotides are TGCGCCAGCAGCCCCAGGTTTGGGGACACCTTTTCTGGGGCCAACGTCCTGACTTTC. The whole variable domain, remainder taken from reference TRBV5-1 and TRBJ2-6, is KAGVTQTPRYLIKTRGQQVTLSCSPISGHRSVSWYQQTPGQGLQFLFEYFSETQRNKGNFPGRFSGRQFSNSRSEMNVSTLELGDSALYLCASSPRFGDTFSGANVLTFGAGSRLTVL.

This clone has more than one count but fewer than ten. The V call is TRBV28, the J call TRBJ2-2; possible D gene TRBD2, 5 bases. Germline values: CDR1 MDHEN, CDR2 SYDVKM. The CDR3 runs 13 residues. V lost 7 bases to trimming and J lost 4 bases, with 10 bases between them. The CDR3 reads CASTGGSTGELFF. CDR3 DNA sequence: TGTGCCAGCACAGGAGGTTCCACCGGGGAGCTGTTTTTT.

The chain employs TRBV27 and TRBJ2-1; D may be TRBD2 (5 bases). The ends were cut back, 4 bases at V and 3 bases at J, with 13 bases in the middle. This CDR3 contains 15 residues. Germline V gene data show CDR1 as MNHEY and CDR2 as SMNVEV (reference sequence). In DNA, the CDR3 is TGTGCCAGCAGTTCTAGCTTGGTCGGCTACAATGAGCAGTTCTTC. Protein: CASSSSLVGYNEQFF.

This clone was seen a few times. The rearrangement links TRBV29-1 to TRBJ2-3; 11 positions agree with TRBD2. Germline V lookup: CDR1 SQVTM, CDR2 ANQGSEA. The junction had 4 bases not matched to a gene; V was cut back by 3 bases and J by 5 bases. This CDR3 is built from 14 residues. CDR3 sequence reads: CSVEASGRIDTQYF. In nucleotides, the CDR3 is TGCAGCGTTGAGGCTAGCGGGAGGATAGATACGCAGTATTTT.

The chain has TRBV2 and TRBJ2-1; 13 bases are a match to TRBD2. With V trimmed by 5 bases and J by 10 bases, 5 bases remained unmatched. The CDR3 is 14 residues long. The germline gives CDR1 SNHLY, CDR2 FYNNEI. CDR3: CASSRLTSGGEQFF. CDR3 nucleotides: TGTGCCAGCAGTCGCTTGACTAGCGGGGGGGAGCAGTTCTTC.

Only a few counts were recorded for this clone. J is TRBJ1-2 and V is TRBV7-8; unclear D gene. The CDR3 extends over 12 amino acids. V was cut by 6 bases and J by 2 bases, with 7 bases left in between. Germline V gene data show CDR1 as SGHVS and CDR2 as FQNEAQ. The CDR3, as DNA: TGTGCCAGCAGTCCGAACAACTATGGCTACACCTTC. Protein sequence: CASSPNNYGYTF.

This clone was seen a few times. The V and J genes are TRBV29-1 and TRBJ2-7; D is ambiguous. V dropped 0 bases and J dropped 0 bases, with 6 bases sitting between them. The CDR3 loop spans 13 amino acids. Germline V gives CDR1 SQVTM, CDR2 ANQGSEA. CDR3 loop: CSVEDDVSYEQYF. CDR3 nucleotide sequence: TGCAGCGTTGAAGATGACGTCTCCTACGAGCAGTACTTC.

The sample holds a few counts of this clone. The rearrangement links TRBV6-5 to TRBJ2-3, with D perhaps matching TRBD2 (6 bases). Germline V CDR1 and CDR2: MNHEY, SVGAGI. Trimming removed 7 bases from V and 9 bases from J, with 17 bases in between. The CDR3 runs 13 residues. DNA for the CDR3: TGTGCCAGCACCTACCCCTTGGGGGGAACGCAGTATTTT. It is translated as CASTYPLGGTQYF.

The rearrangement uses TRBV11-2 and TRBJ2-3; maybe TRBD1 (5 bases). Trimming cost V 5 bases and J 4 bases, with 16 bases left between them. The CDR3 consists of 15 residues. Germline assignment: CDR1 SGHAT and CDR2 FQNNGV. The CDR3 DNA follows: TGTGCCAGCAGCGCCGACGGACATACGGCAGATACGCAGTATTTT. This codes for CASSADGHTADTQYF.

The CDR3 bases are TGTGCCAGCTTTACCGACAGGATCTACAATGAGCAGTTCTTC. Translation gives CASFTDRIYNEQFF. The J gene is TRBJ2-1, the V gene TRBV21-1; the D call of TRBD1 is as the table states it, not checked on the DNA. TRBV21-1 is labeled a pseudogene. This CDR3 is built from 14 residues.

This clone was counted between two and nine times. The J gene is TRBJ2-1, the V gene TRBV7-2; D is possibly TRBD1 (5 bases). The V end lost 3 bases, the J end lost 4 bases, and 7 bases lay between the germline ends. The CDR3 has 13 amino acids. CDR1 and CDR2 from the germline V gene are SGHTA and FQGNSA. CDR3 nucleotide sequence: TGTGCCAGCAGCTTGAGACAGTACAATGAGCAGTTCTTC. Protein: CASSLRQYNEQFF.

The chain recombines TRBV6-6 with TRBJ2-2; tentatively, D is TRBD1 (8 bases). Germline lookup yields CDR1 MNHNY and CDR2 SVGAGI (reference sequence). CDR3 length: 16 residues. Trimming cost V 1 base and J 7 bases, with 16 bases left between them. The chain's CDR3 is CASSYLTGGGNGELFF. The CDR3 DNA reads as TGTGCCAGCAGTTACTTAACAGGGGGAGGGAACGGGGAGCTGTTTTTT.

The J gene is TRBJ1-1, the V gene TRBV30; TRBD1 matches 10 bases. The CDR3 loop spans 17 amino acids. V was pared by 3 bases and J by 0 bases, with 10 bases of the junction left unmatched. Germline CDR1 is GTSNPN and CDR2 is SVGIG (reference sequence). This CDR3 reads CAWRRDRGNYMNTEAFF. The DNA for the CDR3 is TGTGCCTGGAGAAGGGACAGGGGAAATTACATGAACACTGAAGCTTTCTTT.

The chain has TRBV18 and TRBJ2-5; maybe TRBD1 (6 bases). From germline, CDR1 is KGHSH and CDR2 LQKENI. The V end lost 6 bases, the J end lost 0 bases, and 11 bases lay between the germline ends. CDR3 size: 14 residues. The CDR3 loop is CASSPRGNQETQYF. As DNA, the CDR3 is TGTGCCAGCTCTCCAAGGGGGAACCAAGAGACCCAGTACTTC.

CDR3: CASSLGLAVNTGELFF. The CDR3, as DNA: TGTGCCAGCAGCTTGGGACTAGCGGTAAACACCGGGGAGCTGTTTTTT. This chain connects TRBV5-4 to TRBJ2-2, with TRBD2 identical over 9 bases. J gave up 2 bases and V 0 bases, and 2 bases lay outside the gene matches. Germline loops: CDR1 SGHNT, CDR2 YYREEE (reference sequence). CDR3 size: 16 residues.

The chain uses TRBV6-1 and TRBJ2-7; no clear D gene. From germline, CDR1 is MNHNS and CDR2 SASEGT. This CDR3 has 14 amino acids. Trimming left V 3 bases short and J 1 base short, with 10 bases between. The CDR3 sequence: CASSDLGRSYEQYF. The CDR3 DNA reads TGTGCCAGCAGTGACCTCGGCAGGTCCTACGAGCAGTACTTC.

Note on this clone: This CDR3 is also generated by other DNA sequences in the sample. J is TRBJ2-5 and V is TRBV25-1, with D perhaps TRBD1 (5 bases). The CDR3 extends over 13 amino acids. Germline assignment: CDR1 MGHDK and CDR2 SYGVNS. The V end was cut by 2 bases, the J end by 5 bases, with 9 bases between. CDR3 nucleotide sequence: TGTGCCAGCAGTGAAGGGGCCCGGGAGACCCAGTACTTC. Amino acids: CASSEGARETQYF.

The chain's CDR3 is CSVEDRLLGGTDTQYF. The CDR3, as DNA: TGCAGCGTTGAAGACCGACTCCTCGGCGGGACAGATACGCAGTATTTT. The chain employs TRBV29-1 and TRBJ2-3; TRBD2 might be the D (5 bases). Germline loops: CDR1 SQVTM, CDR2 ANQGSEA. The CDR3 spans 16 residues. V was trimmed by 0 bases and J by 3 bases, leaving 16 bases between them.

The V and J genes are TRBV21-1 and TRBJ2-7. TRBV21-1 is flagged as a pseudogene. CDR3 length equals 10 residues. CDR3 in DNA: TGTGCCAGCAGCGACGTGTGGCAGTACTTC. This gives the protein CASSDVWQYF.

The chain recombines TRBV29-1 with TRBJ2-3; no definite D call. V lost 2 bases, J lost 1 base, and 10 bases lay in between. The CDR3 runs to 14 residues. CDR1 is SQVTM, CDR2 ANQGSEA, per germline. DNA for the CDR3: TGCAGCGTTGAAATCATCAGCGGCACAGATACGCAGTATTTT. Its protein product is CSVEIISGTDTQYF.

V and J are TRBV10-3 and TRBJ1-2; D is uncertain. Per germline, CDR1 ENHRY and CDR2 SYGVKD. This CDR3 is 11 amino acids long. V was trimmed by 10 bases and J by 5 bases, leaving 11 bases between them. This chain's CDR3 is CASRALYGYTF. The CDR3 coding sequence is TGTGCCAGCAGAGCCCTTTATGGCTACACCTTC.

The rearrangement links TRBV4-1 to TRBJ1-1; D is undetermined. Germline V lookup: CDR1 MGHRA, CDR2 YSYEKL. The CDR3 runs 14 residues. The germline V and J ends were trimmed by 0 bases and 1 base, with 6 bases remaining between them. The CDR3, as DNA: TGCGCCAGCAGCCAAGAGGGCGGGAACACTGAAGCTTTCTTT. Protein product: CASSQEGGNTEAFF.

CDR3 bases: TGCGCCAGCAGCGAGACTAGCGGTTCCTACGAGCAGTACTTC. Residues: CASSETSGSYEQYF. The rearrangement joins TRBV5-1 to TRBJ2-7, with 9 positions matching TRBD2. This CDR3 has 14 residues. The germline V gene has CDR1 SGHRS and CDR2 YFSETQ. V lost 4 bases, J lost 1 base, and 3 bases stayed unmatched.